These T cell receptor beta chains were read from a single sample in a study of T cell therapy after organ transplantation. TCRdb keeps only in-frame clones here, not all; method: immunoSEQ multiplex PCR. The table records 40,000 to 60,000 clones, 94% of them present only once. The antigens these receptors bind are not known. The sample was CD8+ T cells from blood, taken before autologous CMV-specific T cell therapy. The receptor source for this set is a human patient who had received a solid organ transplant and had CMV disease. Each CDR3 is given with its conserved first and last residue.

v_gene: TRBV18
j_gene: TRBJ1-3
CDR3aa: CASSPPGPGNTIYF

v_gene: TRBV4-3
j_gene: TRBJ1-2
CDR3aa: CASSHDDASVYGYTF

v_gene: TRBV7-9
j_gene: TRBJ2-1
CDR3aa: CASSGGQGLDNEQFF

v_gene: TRBV7-2
j_gene: TRBJ2-3
CDR3aa: CASSLARGQDTQYF

v_gene: TRBV13
j_gene: TRBJ2-1
CDR3aa: CASSPGLAGGHEQFF

v_gene: TRBV29-1
j_gene: TRBJ1-2
CDR3aa: CYRADGYTF

v_gene: TRBV5-4
j_gene: TRBJ2-5
CDR3aa: CASSLSPRVGTGEFIMHF

v_gene: TRBV5-1
j_gene: TRBJ1-6
CDR3aa: CASSTLGGGYNSPLHF

v_gene: TRBV10-3
j_gene: TRBJ2-1
CDR3aa: CAISVDRGDRGNNEQFF

v_gene: TRBV27
j_gene: TRBJ2-3
CDR3aa: CASSFRGSTDTQYF

v_gene: TRBV6-5
j_gene: TRBJ1-1
CDR3aa: CASSLSQAGGAEAFF

v_gene: TRBV11-1
j_gene: TRBJ1-2
CDR3aa: CASSETGGNYGYTF

v_gene: TRBV15
j_gene: TRBJ2-5
CDR3aa: CATSRTPPGGEETQYF

v_gene: TRBV9
j_gene: TRBJ2-7
CDR3aa: CASSPRDYDYEQYF

v_gene: TRBV6-1
j_gene: TRBJ2-5
CDR3aa: CASSELAGGQETQYF

v_gene: TRBV7-2
j_gene: TRBJ2-1
CDR3aa: CASSRNQVDEQFF

v_gene: TRBV27
j_gene: TRBJ2-7
CDR3aa: CASAEPGLAGAPSSEQYF

v_gene: TRBV13
j_gene: TRBJ2-2
CDR3aa: CASSLGIRLTGELFF

v_gene: TRBV4-2
j_gene: TRBJ1-2
CDR3aa: CASSQEGGNYGYTF

v_gene: TRBV29-1
j_gene: TRBJ2-3
CDR3aa: CSVHTGLAGTDTQYF

v_gene: TRBV5-6
j_gene: TRBJ2-7
CDR3aa: CASTKEGSSREQYF

v_gene: TRBV6-5
j_gene: TRBJ1-1
CDR3aa: CASGLTWGNTEAFF

v_gene: TRBV7-8
j_gene: TRBJ2-5
CDR3aa: CASSPRRWAETQYF

v_gene: TRBV11-2
j_gene: TRBJ1-3
CDR3aa: CASSSPWASGNTIYF

v_gene: TRBV4-1
j_gene: TRBJ1-2
CDR3aa: CASSQEGGYTF

v_gene: TRBV6-1
j_gene: TRBJ1-2
CDR3aa: CASSGPPSGYTF

v_gene: TRBV4-1
j_gene: TRBJ1-2
CDR3aa: CASSQDQGANYGYTF

v_gene: TRBV2
j_gene: TRBJ1-4
CDR3aa: CASGGDVGPNEKLFF

v_gene: TRBV6-5
j_gene: TRBJ2-7
CDR3aa: CASSLSEFYEQYF

v_gene: TRBV5-6
j_gene: TRBJ2-1
CDR3aa: CASSLADYEQFF

v_gene: TRBV27
j_gene: TRBJ1-4
CDR3aa: CASSSTPGENEKLFF

v_gene: TRBV6-1
j_gene: TRBJ2-4
CDR3aa: CASSEGDIPPIAKNIQYF

v_gene: TRBV27
j_gene: TRBJ2-3
CDR3aa: CASGFSTDTQYF

v_gene: TRBV4-1
j_gene: TRBJ2-7
CDR3aa: CASSQGEGSSYEQYF

v_gene: TRBV7-8
j_gene: TRBJ1-5
CDR3aa: CASSLGPVNQPQHF

v_gene: TRBV29-1
j_gene: TRBJ2-7
CDR3aa: CSARLEAYEQYF

v_gene: TRBV14
j_gene: TRBJ1-1
CDR3aa: CASSLPGQEIKAFF